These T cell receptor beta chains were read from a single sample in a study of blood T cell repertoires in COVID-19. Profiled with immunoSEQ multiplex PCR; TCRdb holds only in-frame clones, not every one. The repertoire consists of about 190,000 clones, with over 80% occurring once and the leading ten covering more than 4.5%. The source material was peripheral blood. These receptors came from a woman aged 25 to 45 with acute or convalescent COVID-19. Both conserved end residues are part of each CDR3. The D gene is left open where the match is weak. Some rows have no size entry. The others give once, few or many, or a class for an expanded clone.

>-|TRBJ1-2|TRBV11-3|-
CASGHRNAGSFDGYTF
TGTGCCAGCGGTCATCGAAACGCAGGGTCCTTTGATGGCTACACCTTC
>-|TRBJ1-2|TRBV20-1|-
CSAPDYGYTF
TGCAGTGCCCCTGACTATGGCTACACCTTC
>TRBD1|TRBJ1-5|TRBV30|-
CAWSRQGTQPQHF
TGTGCCTGGAGTAGACAGGGAACTCAGCCCCAGCATTTT
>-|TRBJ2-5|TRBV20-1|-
CSASTETQYF
TGCAGTGCTAGCACTGAGACCCAGTACTTC
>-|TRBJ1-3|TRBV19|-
CASSADWGAGNTIYF
TGTGCCAGTAGTGCGGACTGGGGAGCTGGAAACACCATATATTTT
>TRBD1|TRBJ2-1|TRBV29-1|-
CSAPDRPNEQFF
TGCAGCGCCCCGGACAGGCCCAATGAGCAGTTCTTC
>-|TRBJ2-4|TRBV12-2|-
CASRLSSGGAWAKNIQYF
TGTGCAAGTCGCTTAAGCTCGGGGGGCGCCTGGGCCAAAAACATTCAGTACTTC
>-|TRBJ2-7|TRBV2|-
CASTRGLTTYEQYF
TGTGCCAGCACCAGGGGCCTAACCACCTACGAGCAGTACTTC
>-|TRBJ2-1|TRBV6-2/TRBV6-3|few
CASSSYSGNNYNEQFF
TGTGCCAGCAGTTCGTATTCCGGGAATAACTACAATGAGCAGTTCTTC
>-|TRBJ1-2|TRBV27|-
CASRSNRAPDYGYTF
TGTGCCAGCAGATCGAACAGGGCCCCCGATTATGGCTACACCTTC
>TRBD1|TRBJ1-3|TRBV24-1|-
CATSDAMDRAGNTIYF
TGTGCCACCAGTGATGCAATGGACAGGGCTGGAAACACCATATATTTT